The 10 T cell receptor beta chains listed next were all sequenced from one sample in a study of T cells in lung cancer brain metastases (dated by TCRdb to the late 2010s). The method behind the library was the immunoSEQ multiplex PCR assay. TCRdb took over this immuneACCESS table, retaining in-frame rearrangements with V and J assigned. Such tables are incomplete; in checked studies, under half of the missing clones stem from an unresolved V gene, and the remainder is unexplained. The sample contains thousands of clones, about nine tenths of them found a single time. More than 4.5% of the sample is in the top ten clones. The sequenced sample consisted of tumor tissue from the primary lung tumor. Reading the label with the study, this specimen's cell subset or site is: primary lung cancer lesion. These receptors were obtained from a woman aged 45-65 years with non-small cell lung cancer.

J is TRBJ1-4 and V is TRBV5-8; D ambiguous. Germline values: CDR1 SGHTS, CDR2 YDEGEE. The V end was cut by 1 base, the J end by 0 bases, with 7 bases between. The CDR3 has 15 amino acids. CDR3 sequence: CASSLQVATNEKLFF. CDR3 bases: TGTGCCAGCAGCTTGCAGGTTGCAACTAATGAAAAACTGTTTTTT. Full variable domain (missing parts from reference TRBV5-8 and TRBJ1-4): EAGVTQSPTHLIKTRGQQATLRCSPISGHTSVYWYQQALGLGLQFLLWYDEGEERNRGNFPPRFSGRQFPNYSSELNVNALELEDSALYLCASSLQVATNEKLFFGSGTQLSVL.

The genes are TRBV27 and TRBJ2-6; no reliable D call. The V end lost 3 bases, the J end lost 1 base, and 7 bases lay between the germline ends. CDR3 length: 15 amino acids. Germline CDR1 MNHEY, CDR2 SMNVEV (reference sequence). CDR3 sequence reads: CASSFAPSGANVLTF. The CDR3 nucleotides read TGTGCCAGCAGTTTTGCCCCATCTGGGGCCAACGTCCTGACTTTC.

V usage is TRBV11-3 and J usage is TRBJ2-2; 9 bases align to TRBD1. This CDR3 is 14 amino acids long. J gave up 6 bases and V 1 base, and 0 bases lay outside the gene matches. Germline CDR1 SGHNT, CDR2 YENEEA. In DNA, the CDR3 is TGTGCCAGCAGCTTAGGGACAGGGGCCGGGGAGCTGTTTTTT. Protein sequence: CASSLGTGAGELFF.

The chain joins TRBV19 to TRBJ1-6; 8 bases map to TRBD1. V was clipped by 0 bases and J by 18 bases; unmatched bases: 7. From germline, CDR1 is LNHDA and CDR2 SQIVND (reference sequence). This CDR3 has 13 amino acids. CDR3 in amino acids: CASSIERDRGGHF. CDR3 DNA sequence: TGTGCCAGTAGTATAGAAAGAGACAGGGGAGGCCACTTT.

This chain joins TRBV5-6 and TRBJ1-2, with a possible D match to TRBD1 (5 bases). V was shortened by 0 bases and J by 6 bases, with 21 bases between the two germline ends. The CDR3 is 17 residues long. CDR1 SGHDT and CDR2 YYEEEE come from the germline V gene. The CDR3 sequence: CASSLGTGLPGGNGYTF. DNA of the CDR3: TGTGCCAGCAGCTTGGGGACGGGACTCCCCGGAGGAAATGGCTACACCTTC.

The J gene is TRBJ1-5, the V gene TRBV18, with TRBD1 as a possible D gene (6 bases). V lost 3 bases, J lost 2 bases, and 17 bases lay in between. Germline V gives CDR1 KGHSH, CDR2 LQKENI. The CDR3 runs to 17 residues. CDR3 amino acids: CASSPDAGGSGNQPQHF. The CDR3 bases are TGTGCCAGCTCACCCGACGCGGGGGGCAGTGGCAATCAGCCCCAGCATTTT.

CDR3 nucleotides: TGTGCCAGCAGCTTCGGACAGGCCTTACAGAATGAGCAGTTCTTC. Residues: CASSFGQALQNEQFF. The V call is TRBV11-3, the J call TRBJ2-1, with 7 bases lining up with TRBD1. The V gene end was trimmed by 3 bases and the J gene end by 7 bases; junction bases not matched to a gene: 9. The CDR3 spans 15 residues. Germline lookup yields CDR1 SGHNT and CDR2 YENEEA.

This chain joins TRBV7-9 and TRBJ1-3; 7 nucleotides line up with TRBD1. V lost 6 bases, J lost 2 bases, and 4 bases stayed unmatched. The CDR3 sequence is 14 residues long. Germline V lookup: CDR1 SEHNR, CDR2 FQNEAQ (reference sequence). The DNA of the CDR3 is TGTGCCAGCAGTCCCACAGGGGCTGGAAACACCATATATTTT. Translated: CASSPTGAGNTIYF.

The chain combines TRBV11-2 with TRBJ1-2; 10 nucleotides line up with TRBD1. CDR1 SGHAT and CDR2 FQNNGV come from the germline V gene. The CDR3 is 13 amino acids. V lost 11 bases to trimming and J lost 2 bases; unmatched junction nucleotides: 5. The DNA of the CDR3 is TGTGCCGTTCTGGACAGGGGGAACTATGGCTACACCTTC. Its protein is CAVLDRGNYGYTF. The full variable domain, rest sourced from reference TRBV11-2 and TRBJ1-2, is EAGVAQSPRYKIIEKRQSVAFWCNPISGHATLYWYQQILGQGPKLLIQFQNNGVVDDSQLPKDRFSAERLKGVDSTLKIQPAKLEDSAVYLCAVLDRGNYGYTFGSGTRLTVV.

In the case of this clone: The junction does not match germline at one end; this may be a read error. This rearrangement joins TRBV10-3 to TRBJ2-5; either TRBD1 or TRBD2 may supply D (5 bases each). Germline V gene lookup returns CDR1 ENHRY and CDR2 SYGVKD. The CDR3 has 11 residues. CDR3 protein: CAISGGETQYF. The CDR3 nucleotides are TGTGCCATTAGTGGGGGAGAGACCCAGTACTTC.